The source of this TCR beta chain is a study of T-cell memory formation after mild COVID-19. V shed 10 bases and J 3 bases; nucleotides not matched to a gene: 8. Germline V gene data show CDR1 as PRHDT and CDR2 as FYEKMQ (reference sequence). The CDR3 is 13 residues long. One entry per CDR3 protein results from TCRdb running MiXCR on the 5' RACE reads. The data show 110,000 to 150,000 distinct CDR3 sequences, roughly 24% seen once. The receptor was isolated from an adult woman who had mild COVID-19 (a few samples of this study predate the infection). Cell type and time point are not known. The V and J genes are TRBV13 and TRBJ2-7; 8 bases line up with TRBD2. Sequencing input: PBMCs or a T cell subset sorted from them (not recorded which). CDR3: CATSAGGLYEQYF. CDR3 sequence (DNA): TGTGCCACTTCCGCGGGGGGTCTCTACGAGCAGTACTTC.